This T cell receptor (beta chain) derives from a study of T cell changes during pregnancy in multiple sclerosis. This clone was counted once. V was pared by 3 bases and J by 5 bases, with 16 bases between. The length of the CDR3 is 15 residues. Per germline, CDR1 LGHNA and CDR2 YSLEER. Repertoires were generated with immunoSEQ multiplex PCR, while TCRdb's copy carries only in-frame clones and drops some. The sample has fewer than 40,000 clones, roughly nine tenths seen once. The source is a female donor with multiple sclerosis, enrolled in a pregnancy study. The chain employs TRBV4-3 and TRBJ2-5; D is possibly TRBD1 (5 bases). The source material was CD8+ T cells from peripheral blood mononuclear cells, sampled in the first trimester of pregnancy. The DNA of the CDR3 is TGCGCCAGCAGCCAGGACCAGGGTGGCGGCGAGACCCAGTACTTC. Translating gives CASSQDQGGGETQYF.